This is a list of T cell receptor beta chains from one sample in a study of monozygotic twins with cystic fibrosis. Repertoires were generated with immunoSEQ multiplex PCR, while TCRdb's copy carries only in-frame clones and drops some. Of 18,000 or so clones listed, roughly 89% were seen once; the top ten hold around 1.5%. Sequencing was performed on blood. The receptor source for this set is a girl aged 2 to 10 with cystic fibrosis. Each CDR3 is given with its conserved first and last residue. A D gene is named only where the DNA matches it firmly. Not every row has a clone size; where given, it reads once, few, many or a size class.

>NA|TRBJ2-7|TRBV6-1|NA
CASSEGGFYEQYF
TGTGCCAGCAGTGAAGGGGGATTCTACGAGCAGTACTTC
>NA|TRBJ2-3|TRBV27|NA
CASSPYRIVDRDTQYF
TGTGCCAGCAGCCCTTACAGGATAGTAGATAGGGACACGCAGTATTTT
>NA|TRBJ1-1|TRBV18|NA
CASSKSGNTEAFF
TGTGCCAGCTCAAAGTCGGGTAACACTGAAGCTTTCTTT
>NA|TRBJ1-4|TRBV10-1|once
CASSEGRAGMETTNEKLFF
TGCGCCAGCAGTGAGGGGAGGGCCGGTATGGAAACAACTAATGAAAAACTGTTTTTT
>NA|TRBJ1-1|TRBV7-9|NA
CASSLARAGWMNTEAFF
TGTGCCAGCAGCTTAGCGCGGGCAGGATGGATGAACACTGAAGCTTTCTTT
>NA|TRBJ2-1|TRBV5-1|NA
CASSLTGEAYNEQFF
TGCGCCAGCAGCTTGACGGGAGAGGCCTACAATGAGCAGTTCTTC
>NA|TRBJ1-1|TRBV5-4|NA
CASSERRGGSEAFF
TGTGCCAGCAGCGAGAGGCGTGGGGGCTCTGAAGCTTTCTTT
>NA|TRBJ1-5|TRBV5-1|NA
CASSLTPGAGNQPQHF
TGCGCCAGCAGCTTGACCCCGGGGGCGGGGAATCAGCCCCAGCATTTT
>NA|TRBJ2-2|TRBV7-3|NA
CASSPTRGTGELFF
TGTGCCAGCAGCCCAACTAGGGGCACCGGGGAGCTGTTTTTT
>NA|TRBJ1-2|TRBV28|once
CASSHDTYGYTF
TGTGCCAGCAGTCACGACACCTATGGCTACACCTTC
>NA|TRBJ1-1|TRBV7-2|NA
CASSLDPGSPKEAFF
TGTGCCAGCAGCTTAGACCCCGGATCCCCCAAGGAAGCTTTCTTT
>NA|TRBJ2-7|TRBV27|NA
CASSFEGAGEQYF
TGTGCCAGCAGTTTTGAAGGGGCTGGCGAGCAGTACTTC
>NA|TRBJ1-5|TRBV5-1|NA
CASSLYRSNQPQHF
TGCGCCAGCAGCTTGTACAGAAGTAATCAGCCCCAGCATTTT
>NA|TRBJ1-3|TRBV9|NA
CASSVAPGQSGNTIYF
TGTGCCAGCAGCGTAGCTCCCGGACAGTCAGGAAACACCATATATTTT
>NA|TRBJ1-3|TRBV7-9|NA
CASSPGPPGTGNTIYF
TGTGCCAGCAGCCCCGGGCCCCCTGGTACTGGAAACACCATATATTTT
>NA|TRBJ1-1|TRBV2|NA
CASRSDSAINTEAFF
TGTGCCAGCAGGTCGGACAGCGCGATTAACACTGAAGCTTTCTTT
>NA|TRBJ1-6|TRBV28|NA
CASSWGGGPRSPLHF
TGTGCCAGCAGTTGGGGAGGGGGACCAAGGTCACCCCTCCACTTT
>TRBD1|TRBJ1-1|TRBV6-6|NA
CASSPLGQGDTEAFF
TGTGCCAGCAGTCCACTCGGACAGGGTGACACTGAAGCTTTCTTT
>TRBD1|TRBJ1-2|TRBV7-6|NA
CASSSVQGLMELNGYTF
TGTGCCAGCAGCTCAGTACAGGGGCTGATGGAATTGAATGGCTACACCTTC
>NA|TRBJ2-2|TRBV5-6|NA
CASSFEVSGELFF
TGTGCCAGCAGCTTTGAGGTGTCCGGGGAGCTGTTTTTT
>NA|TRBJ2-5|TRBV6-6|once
CASSYSSRGSETQYF
TGTGCCAGCAGTTACTCGAGTAGGGGGTCAGAGACCCAGTACTTC
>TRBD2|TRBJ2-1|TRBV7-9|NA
CASSSGTSSYNEQFF
TGTGCCAGCAGTTCCGGGACTAGCTCCTACAATGAGCAGTTCTTC
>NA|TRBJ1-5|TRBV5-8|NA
CASSLIAGQPQHF
TGTGCCAGCAGCTTGATCGCAGGCCAGCCCCAGCATTTT
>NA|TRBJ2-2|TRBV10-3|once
CAIRAIGTGELFF
TGTGCCATCAGGGCAATAGGCACCGGGGAGCTGTTTTTT
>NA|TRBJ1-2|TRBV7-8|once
CASSLGTLGGYTF
TGTGCCAGCAGCCTCGGGACGCTGGGGGGCTACACCTTC
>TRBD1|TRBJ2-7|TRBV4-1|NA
CASSRPGQGSAYEQYF
TGCGCCAGCAGCCGCCCGGGACAGGGGAGCGCCTACGAGCAGTACTTC
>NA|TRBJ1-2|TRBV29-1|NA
CSVRPEGAANYGYTF
TGCAGCGTTCGTCCGGAGGGCGCAGCTAACTATGGCTACACCTTC
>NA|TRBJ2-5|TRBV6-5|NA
CASSYSEGALTETQYF
TGTGCCAGCAGTTACTCGGAGGGGGCGCTAACCGAGACCCAGTACTTC
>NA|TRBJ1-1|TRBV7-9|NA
CASSMLARAFF
TGTGCCAGCAGCATGTTAGCACGAGCTTTCTTT
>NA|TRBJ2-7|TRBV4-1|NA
CASSLGPSAGSSYEQYF
TGCGCCAGCAGCCTCGGGCCGTCGGCGGGGAGCTCCTACGAGCAGTACTTC
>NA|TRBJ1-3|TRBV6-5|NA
CASSYDGRLGNTIYF
TGTGCCAGCAGTTACGATGGCAGACTTGGAAACACCATATATTTT
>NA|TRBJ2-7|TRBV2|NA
CASSVGLEQYF
TGTGCCAGCAGTGTAGGGTTGGAGCAGTACTTC
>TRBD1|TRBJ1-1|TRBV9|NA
CASSAGTARRAEAFF
TGTGCCAGCAGCGCCGGGACAGCGAGAAGGGCTGAAGCTTTCTTT
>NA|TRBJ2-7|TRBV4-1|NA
CASSQAGGTYEQYF
TGCGCCAGCTCCCAAGCAGGCGGAACCTACGAGCAGTACTTC
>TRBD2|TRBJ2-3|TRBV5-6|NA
CASSLAGGPNTQYF
TGTGCCAGCAGCTTAGCGGGGGGGCCGAATACGCAGTATTTT
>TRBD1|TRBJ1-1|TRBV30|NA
CAWRVGTGLTEAFF
TGTGCCTGGAGAGTGGGGACAGGGCTCACTGAAGCTTTCTTT
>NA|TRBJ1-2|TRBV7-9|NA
CASSLEVAPGDGYTF
TGTGCCAGCAGCTTAGAAGTAGCCCCAGGGGACGGCTACACCTTC
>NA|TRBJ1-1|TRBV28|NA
CASSLSREVLNTEAFF
TGTGCCAGCAGTTTGAGTCGGGAGGTTTTGAACACTGAAGCTTTCTTT
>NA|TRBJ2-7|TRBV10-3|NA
CAISGLDGDEQYF
TGTGCCATCAGTGGCTTGGACGGGGACGAGCAGTACTTC
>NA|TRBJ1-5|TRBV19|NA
CASSIRDPNQPQHF
TGTGCCAGTAGTATACGGGACCCCAATCAGCCCCAGCATTTT
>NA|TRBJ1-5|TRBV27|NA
CASSFRHSNQPQHF
TGTGCCAGCAGTTTCAGACATAGCAATCAGCCCCAGCATTTT
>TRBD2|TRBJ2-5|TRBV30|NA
CAWTLLGGSEETQYF
TGTGCCTGGACCCTACTCGGGGGGTCGGAGGAGACCCAGTACTTC